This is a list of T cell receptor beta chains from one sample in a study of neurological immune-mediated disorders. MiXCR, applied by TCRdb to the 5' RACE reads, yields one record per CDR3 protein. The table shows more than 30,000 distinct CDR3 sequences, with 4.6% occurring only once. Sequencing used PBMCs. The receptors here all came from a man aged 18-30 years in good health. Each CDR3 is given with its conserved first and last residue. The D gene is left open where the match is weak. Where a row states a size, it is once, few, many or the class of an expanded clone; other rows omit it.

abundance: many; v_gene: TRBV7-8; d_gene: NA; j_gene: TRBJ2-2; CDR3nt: TGTGCCAGCAGCTTACGTCGGGCCCCGAACACCGGGGAGCTGTTTTTT; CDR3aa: CASSLRRAPNTGELFF
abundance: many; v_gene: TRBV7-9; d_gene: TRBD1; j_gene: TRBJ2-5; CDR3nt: TGTGCCAGCAGCACAGGGACAGACCAAGAGACCCAGTACTTC; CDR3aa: CASSTGTDQETQYF
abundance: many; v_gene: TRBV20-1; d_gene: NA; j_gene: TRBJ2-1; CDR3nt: TGCAGTGCTAGATACTCCCAAATGGGGTTCTTC; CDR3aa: CSARYSQMGFF
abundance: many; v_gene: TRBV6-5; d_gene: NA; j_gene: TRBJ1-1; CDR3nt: TGTGCCAGCAGTATAGGGTTGAACACTGAAGCTTTCTTT; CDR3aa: CASSIGLNTEAFF
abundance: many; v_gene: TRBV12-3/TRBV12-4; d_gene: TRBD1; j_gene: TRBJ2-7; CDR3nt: TGTGCCAGCACCTCAGGACAGGGAAGTTCCTACGAGCAGTACTTC; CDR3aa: CASTSGQGSSYEQYF
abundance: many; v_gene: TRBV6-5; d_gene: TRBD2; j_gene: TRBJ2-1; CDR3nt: TGTGCCAGCAGCAGACTAGCGGGGGTAAAGAGGAATGAGCAGTTCTTC; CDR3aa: CASSRLAGVKRNEQFF
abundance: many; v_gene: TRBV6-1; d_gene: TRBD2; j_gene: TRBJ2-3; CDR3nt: TGTGCCAGCAGTCGCCGGGGGGGCACAGATACGCAGTATTTT; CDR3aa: CASSRRGGTDTQYF
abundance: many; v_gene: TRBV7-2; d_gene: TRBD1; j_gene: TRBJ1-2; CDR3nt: TGTGCCAGCAGCGCCGACAGGGCTGGTGGCTACACCTTC; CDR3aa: CASSADRAGGYTF
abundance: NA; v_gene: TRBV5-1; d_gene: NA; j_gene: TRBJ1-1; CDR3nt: TGCGCCAGCAGGATGCTACAGGGAAATAATGAAGCTTTCTTT; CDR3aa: CASRMLQGNNEAFF
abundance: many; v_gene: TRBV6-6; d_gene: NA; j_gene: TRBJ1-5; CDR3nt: TGTGCCAGCAGTTTGATTGTTGCTCAGCCCCAGCATTTT; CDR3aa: CASSLIVAQPQHF
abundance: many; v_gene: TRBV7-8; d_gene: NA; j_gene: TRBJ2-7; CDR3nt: TGTGCCAGCAGCTTTAGGGTTTCCTACGAGCAGTACTTC; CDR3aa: CASSFRVSYEQYF
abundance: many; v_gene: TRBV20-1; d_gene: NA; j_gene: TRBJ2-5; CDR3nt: TGCAGTGCTAATCACGAGGGGGAGACCCAGTACTTC; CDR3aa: CSANHEGETQYF
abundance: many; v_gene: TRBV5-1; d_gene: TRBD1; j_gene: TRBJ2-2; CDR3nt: TGCGCCAGCAGCTTGGGGAGGACAGGGCACACCGGGGAGCTGTTTTTT; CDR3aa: CASSLGRTGHTGELFF
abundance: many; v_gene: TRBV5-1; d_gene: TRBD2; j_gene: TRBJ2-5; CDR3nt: TGCGCCAGCAGCTTGGCCAGCGGGGGGATTCAGGAGACCCAGTACTTC; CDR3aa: CASSLASGGIQETQYF
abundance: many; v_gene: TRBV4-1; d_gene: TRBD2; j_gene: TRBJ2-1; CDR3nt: TGCGCCAGCAGCCATCCCCCCGTCGGGCTAGCGGGGGGCTACTCCTACAATGAGCAGTTCTTC; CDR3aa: CASSHPPVGLAGGYSYNEQFF